Listed below are T cell receptor beta chains from one sample, sequenced in a study of blood T cell repertoires in COVID-19. Assay: immunoSEQ multiplex PCR; the TCRdb copy retains only in-frame clones and omits some. The sample contains roughly 57,000 clones, 80% to 90% of which appear only once. The source material was peripheral blood. All receptors derive from a man aged 55 to 70 with active or convalescent COVID-19. Each CDR3 is given with its conserved first and last residue. The order of the fields is D gene, clone size, V gene, J gene, CDR3 protein, CDR3 DNA. D genes are given only for firm matches. Only part of the rows carry a size: once, few, many, or a class if the clone is expanded.

-	-	TRBV4-1	TRBJ2-7	CASSPGGYEQYF	TGCGCCAGCAGCCCAGGGGGGTACGAGCAGTACTTC
-	once	TRBV20-1	TRBJ2-3	CSASSGSADTQYF	TGCAGTGCTAGTTCGGGGAGTGCAGATACGCAGTATTTT
-	-	TRBV7-2	TRBJ1-5	CASSSAGVGPQHF	TGTGCCAGCAGCTCCGCAGGGGTCGGGCCCCAGCATTTT
TRBD1	-	TRBV28	TRBJ1-5	CASSNRGLSNQPQHF	TGTGCCAGCAGTAACAGGGGACTTAGCAATCAGCCCCAGCATTTT
-	-	TRBV18	TRBJ1-1	CASSPYGGDTEAFF	TGTGCCAGCTCACCCTATGGGGGCGACACTGAAGCTTTCTTT
TRBD1	-	TRBV19	TRBJ1-5	CASSTTGGVQPQHF	TGTGCCAGTAGTACCACAGGGGGCGTTCAGCCCCAGCATTTT
TRBD1	-	TRBV6-5	TRBJ1-6	CASVRRQGLPLHF	TGTGCCAGCGTAAGACGACAGGGTCTTCCCCTCCACTTT
-	-	TRBV9	TRBJ1-6	CASSVGRRDNSPLHF	TGTGCCAGCAGCGTAGGTCGCAGGGATAATTCACCCCTCCACTTT
TRBD2	-	TRBV7-9	TRBJ2-4	CASSGGGGAKNIQYF	TGTGCCAGCAGCGGAGGCGGGGGAGCCAAAAACATTCAGTACTTC
TRBD2	-	TRBV30	TRBJ2-1	CAWSRIAGGYNEQFF	TGTGCCTGGAGCAGAATAGCGGGAGGCTACAATGAGCAGTTCTTC
-	-	TRBV6-5	TRBJ2-1	CASSQDRKQFF	TGTGCCAGCAGTCAGGACAGAAAGCAGTTCTTC
-	-	TRBV27	TRBJ1-1	CASSSLQGSEAFF	TGTGCCAGCAGTTCCTTGCAGGGGAGTGAAGCTTTCTTT
TRBD1	-	TRBV6-5	TRBJ2-3	CASQRDSSTDTQYF	TGTGCCAGCCAGAGGGACAGTAGCACAGATACGCAGTATTTT
-	-	TRBV5-1	TRBJ1-5	CASSLGLDQPQHF	TGCGCCAGCAGCTTGGGGCTCGATCAGCCCCAGCATTTT
-	-	TRBV29-1	TRBJ1-1	CSVRRWVNTEAFF	TGCAGCGTCCGGAGGTGGGTCAACACTGAAGCTTTCTTT
-	-	TRBV7-2	TRBJ2-5	CASSLLAASRETQYF	TGTGCCAGCAGCTTACTTGCGGCCTCTAGAGAGACCCAGTACTTC
-	-	TRBV3-1/TRBV3-2	TRBJ1-4	CASSQGDSGEKLFF	TGTGCCAGCAGCCAAGGTGACAGTGGTGAAAAACTGTTTTTT
-	-	TRBV29-1	TRBJ1-1	CSVGHRNTEAFF	TGCAGCGTGGGACATCGGAACACTGAAGCTTTCTTT
-	-	TRBV18	TRBJ1-5	CASSPPEGRRNQPQHF	TGTGCCAGCTCACCACCGGAGGGACGTAGGAATCAGCCCCAGCATTTT
-	-	TRBV11-2	TRBJ1-6	CASSPSRNSPLHF	TGTGCCAGCAGCCCGTCGAGGAATTCACCCCTCCACTTT
TRBD1	-	TRBV9	TRBJ1-2	CASSVTGQGIYGYTF	TGTGCCAGCAGCGTAACGGGACAGGGGATCTATGGCTACACCTTC
TRBD1	-	TRBV7-3	TRBJ1-2	CASSLRGQGVGGYTF	TGTGCCAGCAGCTTAAGGGGACAGGGGGTCGGTGGCTACACCTTC
-	-	TRBV5-1	TRBJ1-3	CASSYDTGSGNTIYF	TGCGCCAGCAGCTACGATACAGGGTCTGGAAACACCATATATTTT
TRBD1	-	TRBV20-1	TRBJ1-5	CSASNRGPTSNQPQHF	TGCAGTGCTAGTAACAGGGGACCTACTAGCAATCAGCCCCAGCATTTT
TRBD1	-	TRBV6-5	TRBJ1-1	CASSHRGDMNTEAFF	TGTGCCAGCAGCCACAGGGGCGACATGAACACTGAAGCTTTCTTT